Sequencing of this T cell receptor (beta chain) was carried out in a study of shared clonotypes between healthy human individuals. The germline V and J ends were trimmed by 10 bases and 0 bases, with 12 bases remaining between them. This CDR3 is 13 amino acids long. From germline, CDR1 is SEHNR and CDR2 FQNEAQ (reference sequence). Sequencing was performed with immunoSEQ multiplex PCR; in TCRdb, only in-frame clones are kept and a portion is missing. The sample carries approximately 710,000 clones, 90% recorded once. The TCR comes from a man aged 18-30 years in good health. Some clones in this sample may be carry-over from other donors' samples. The sequenced sample was memory CD8+ T cells from PBMCs. Subset given: CD45RO+ cells pooled with CCR7-negative TemRA cells. The genes are TRBV7-9 and TRBJ1-2; D is possibly TRBD1 (6 bases). The CDR3 here is CATEQGSNYGYTF. CDR3 coding DNA: TGTGCCACGGAACAGGGTTCTAACTATGGCTACACCTTC.